This T cell receptor (beta chain) was recovered during a study of cytomegalovirus exposure and HLA in healthy donors. Whole-study context: The roughly 100 million unique TCR beta sequences, from approximately 170 million T cells, were found by an earlier analysis.

Researchers ran the PCR with 60 Vbeta and 13 Jbeta primers. Only in-frame clones appear in the TCRdb table, and some are missing; sequencing was by immunoSEQ multiplex PCR. The sample shows around 200,000 clones, 75% to 90% of them seen only once. The TCR was taken from a boy younger than 18 in good health and CMV-seronegative. The specimen was PBMCs.

The chain's CDR3 is CASGLVSGQVNQPQHF. The CDR3 nucleotides are TGTGCTAGTGGTTTGGTATCCGGACAAGTTAATCAGCCCCAGCATTTT. The rearrangement joins TRBV12-5 to TRBJ1-5; D perhaps matches TRBD1 (5 bases). The germline V gene encodes CDR1 LGHNT and CDR2 FRNRAP. The CDR3 contains 16 residues. V lost 0 bases, J lost 4 bases, and 13 bases lay in between.